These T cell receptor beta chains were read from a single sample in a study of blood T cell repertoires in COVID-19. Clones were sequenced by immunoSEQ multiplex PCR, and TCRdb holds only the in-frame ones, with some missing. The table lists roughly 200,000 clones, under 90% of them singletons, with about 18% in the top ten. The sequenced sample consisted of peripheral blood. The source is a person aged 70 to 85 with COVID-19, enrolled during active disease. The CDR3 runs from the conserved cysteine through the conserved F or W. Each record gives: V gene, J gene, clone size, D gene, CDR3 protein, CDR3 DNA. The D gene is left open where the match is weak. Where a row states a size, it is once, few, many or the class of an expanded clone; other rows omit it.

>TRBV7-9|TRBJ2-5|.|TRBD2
CASRSGGVQETQYF
TGTGCCAGCAGGAGCGGGGGGGTCCAAGAGACCCAGTACTTC
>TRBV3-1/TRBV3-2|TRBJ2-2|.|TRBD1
CASSQDRRTGMNTGELFF
TGTGCCAGCAGCCAAGATAGGAGGACAGGGATGAACACCGGGGAGCTGTTTTTT
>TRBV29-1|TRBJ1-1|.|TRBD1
CSAEHRGTEAFF
TGCAGCGCCGAACACAGGGGCACTGAAGCTTTCTTT
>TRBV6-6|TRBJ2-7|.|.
CASRGTSPANEQYF
TGTGCCAGCAGGGGGACAAGTCCGGCTAACGAGCAGTACTTC
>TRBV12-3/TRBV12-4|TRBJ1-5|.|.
CASLGQAGGPQHF
TGTGCCAGCTTGGGACAAGCGGGGGGGCCCCAGCATTTT
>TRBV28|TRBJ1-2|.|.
CASSFRGQFYGYTF
TGTGCCAGCAGTTTCAGAGGACAATTCTATGGCTACACCTTC
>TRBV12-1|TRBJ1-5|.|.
CASATPWDREYSNQPQHF
TGTGCCAGCGCTACACCCTGGGACAGGGAATATAGCAATCAGCCCCAGCATTTT
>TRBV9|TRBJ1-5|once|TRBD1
CASSADRGPQPQHF
TGTGCCAGCAGCGCGGACAGGGGGCCGCAGCCCCAGCATTTT
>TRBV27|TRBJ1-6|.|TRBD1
CASSARGDSPLHF
TGTGCCAGCAGTGCCAGGGGGGACTCACCCCTCCACTTT
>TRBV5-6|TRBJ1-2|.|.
CASSTQGRLYGYTF
TGTGCCAGCAGCACACAGGGACGGCTCTATGGCTACACCTTC
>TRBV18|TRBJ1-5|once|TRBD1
CASSQDRIANQPQHF
TGTGCCAGCTCGCAGGACAGGATTGCCAATCAGCCCCAGCATTTT
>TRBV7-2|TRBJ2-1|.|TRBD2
CASSLVASGGGRYNEQFF
TGTGCCAGCAGCTTAGTAGCTAGCGGGGGGGGAAGGTACAATGAGCAGTTCTTC
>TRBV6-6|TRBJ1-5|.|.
CASSYPQGMGNQPQHF
TGTGCCAGCAGTTACCCTCAGGGGATGGGCAATCAGCCCCAGCATTTT
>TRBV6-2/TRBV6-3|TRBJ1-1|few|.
CASSLVQFEAFF
TGTGCCAGCAGTTTGGTACAATTTGAAGCTTTCTTT
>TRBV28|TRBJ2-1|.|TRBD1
CASSSGQGRTYNEQFF
TGTGCCAGCAGTTCCGGACAGGGACGAACCTACAATGAGCAGTTCTTC
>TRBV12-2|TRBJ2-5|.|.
CASRERPRDRASAQYF
TGTGCAAGTCGCGAAAGACCCCGGGACAGAGCATCGGCCCAGTACTTC
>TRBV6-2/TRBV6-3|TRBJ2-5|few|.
CASSYGQAETQYF
TGTGCCAGCAGTTATGGCCAGGCGGAGACCCAGTACTTC
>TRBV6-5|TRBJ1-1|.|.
CASSYSTGNTEAFF
TGTGCCAGCAGTTACTCGACTGGCAACACTGAAGCTTTCTTT
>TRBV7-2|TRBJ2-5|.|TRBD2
CASSATSGQETQYF
TGTGCCAGCAGCGCGACTAGCGGCCAAGAGACCCAGTACTTC
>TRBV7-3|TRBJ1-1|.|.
CASSKGVGTEAFF
TGTGCCAGCAGCAAGGGAGTTGGCACTGAAGCTTTCTTT
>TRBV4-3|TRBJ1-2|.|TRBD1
CASSTNRGRGVGYTF
TGCGCCAGCAGCACCAACAGGGGGCGGGGTGTAGGCTACACCTTC
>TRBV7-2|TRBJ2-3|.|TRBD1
CASSSPGQRQYF
TGTGCCAGCAGCTCTCCGGGACAGAGGCAGTATTTT
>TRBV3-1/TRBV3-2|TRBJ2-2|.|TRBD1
CASSRVTGGVNGELFF
TGTGCCAGCAGCCGAGTGACAGGGGGCGTGAACGGGGAGCTGTTTTTT
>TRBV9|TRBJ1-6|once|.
CASSARDKRDNSPLHF
TGTGCCAGCAGCGCCCGGGACAAGCGCGATAATTCACCCCTCCACTTT
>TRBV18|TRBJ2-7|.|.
CASSQGSGQPLGEQYF
TGTGCCAGCTCCCAAGGAAGCGGCCAACCTTTGGGGGAGCAGTACTTC
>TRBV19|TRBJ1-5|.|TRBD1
CASTVGRGHGLGAQHF
TGTGCCAGTACGGTGGGCAGGGGGCACGGTTTGGGAGCCCAGCATTTT
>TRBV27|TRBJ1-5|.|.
CASSFVGRGQPQHF
TGTGCCAGCAGTTTTGTGGGTAGAGGTCAGCCCCAGCATTTT
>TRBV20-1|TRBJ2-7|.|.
CSAKLNYEQYF
TGCAGTGCGAAACTAAACTACGAGCAGTACTTC